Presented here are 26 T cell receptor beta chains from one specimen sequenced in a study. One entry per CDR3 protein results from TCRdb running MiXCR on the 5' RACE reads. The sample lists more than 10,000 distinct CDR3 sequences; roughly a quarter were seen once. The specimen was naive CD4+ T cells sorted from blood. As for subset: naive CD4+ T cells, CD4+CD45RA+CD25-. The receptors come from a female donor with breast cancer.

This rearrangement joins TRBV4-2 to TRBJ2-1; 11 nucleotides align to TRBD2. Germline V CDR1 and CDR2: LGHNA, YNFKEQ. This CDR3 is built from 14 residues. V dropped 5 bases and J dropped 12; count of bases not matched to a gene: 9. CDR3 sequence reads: CASSSGLADHGQFF. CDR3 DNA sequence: TGTGCCAGCAGCTCGGGACTAGCGGACCATGGGCAGTTCTTC.

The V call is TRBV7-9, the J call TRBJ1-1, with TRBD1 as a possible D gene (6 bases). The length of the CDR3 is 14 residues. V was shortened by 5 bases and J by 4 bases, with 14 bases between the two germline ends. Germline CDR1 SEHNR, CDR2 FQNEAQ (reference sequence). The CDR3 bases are TGTGCCAGCAGCGCCCAGGGGCTGGGCACTGAAGCTTTCTTT. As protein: CASSAQGLGTEAFF.

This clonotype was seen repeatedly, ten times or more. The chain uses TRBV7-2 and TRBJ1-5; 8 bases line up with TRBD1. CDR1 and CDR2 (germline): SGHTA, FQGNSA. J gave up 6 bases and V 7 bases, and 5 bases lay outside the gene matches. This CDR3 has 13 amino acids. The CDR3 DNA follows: TGTGCCAGCACAGGACAGGGTCTTCAGCCCCAGCATTTT. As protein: CASTGQGLQPQHF.

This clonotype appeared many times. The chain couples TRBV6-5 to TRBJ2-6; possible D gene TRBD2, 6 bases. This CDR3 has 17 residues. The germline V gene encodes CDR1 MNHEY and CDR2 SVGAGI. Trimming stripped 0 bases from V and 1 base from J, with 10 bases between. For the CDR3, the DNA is TGTGCCAGCAGTTACTCAACCGCGGGGTCTGGGGCCAACGTCCTGACTTTC. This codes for CASSYSTAGSGANVLTF.

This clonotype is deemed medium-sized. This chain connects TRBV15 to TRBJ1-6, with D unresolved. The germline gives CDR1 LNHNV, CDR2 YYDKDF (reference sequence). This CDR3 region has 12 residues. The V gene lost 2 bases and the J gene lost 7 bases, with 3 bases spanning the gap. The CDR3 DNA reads TGTGCCACCAGCAGATTGAATTCACCCCTCCACTTT. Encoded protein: CATSRLNSPLHF. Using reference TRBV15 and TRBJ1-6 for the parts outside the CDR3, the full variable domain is DAMVIQNPRYQVTQFGKPVTLSCSQTLNHNVMYWYQQKSSQAPKLLFHYYDKDFNNEADTPDNFQSRRPNTSFCFLDIRSPGLGDTAMYLCATSRLNSPLHFGNGTRLTVT.

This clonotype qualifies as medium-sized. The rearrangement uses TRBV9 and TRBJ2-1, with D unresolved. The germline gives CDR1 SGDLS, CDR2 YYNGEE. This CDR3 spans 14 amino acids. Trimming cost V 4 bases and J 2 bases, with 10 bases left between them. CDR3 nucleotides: TGTGCCAGCAGCATTAGTCCGACCTACAATGAGCAGTTCTTC. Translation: CASSISPTYNEQFF. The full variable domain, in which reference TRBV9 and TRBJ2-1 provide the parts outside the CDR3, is DSGVTQTPKHLITATGQRVTLRCSPRSGDLSVYWYQQSLDQGLQFLIQYYNGEERAKGNILERFSAQQFPDLHSELNLSSLELGDSALYFCASSISPTYNEQFFGPGTRLTVL.

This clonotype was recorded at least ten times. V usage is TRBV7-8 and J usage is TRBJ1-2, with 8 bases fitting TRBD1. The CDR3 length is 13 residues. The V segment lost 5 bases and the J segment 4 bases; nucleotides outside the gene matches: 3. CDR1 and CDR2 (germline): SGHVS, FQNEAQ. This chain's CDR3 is CASSPDRGYGYTF. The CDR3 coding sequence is TGTGCCAGCAGCCCTGACAGGGGCTATGGCTACACCTTC. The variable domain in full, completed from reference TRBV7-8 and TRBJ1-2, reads GAGVSQSPRYKVAKRGQDVALRCDPISGHVSLFWYQQALGQGPEFLTYFQNEAQLDKSGLPSDRFFAERPEGSVSTLKIQRTQQEDSAVYLCASSPDRGYGYTFGSGTRLTVV.

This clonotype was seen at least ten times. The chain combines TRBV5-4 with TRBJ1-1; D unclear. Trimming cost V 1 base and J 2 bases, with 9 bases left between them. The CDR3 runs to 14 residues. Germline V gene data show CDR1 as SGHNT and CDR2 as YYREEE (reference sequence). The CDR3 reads CASSLIHSNTEAFF. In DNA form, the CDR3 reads TGTGCCAGCAGCTTGATACACAGTAACACTGAAGCTTTCTTT. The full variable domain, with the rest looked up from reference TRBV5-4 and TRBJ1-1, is ETGVTQSPTHLIKTRGQQVTLRCSSQSGHNTVSWYQQALGQGPQFIFQYYREEENGRGNFPPRFSGLQFPNYSSELNVNALELDDSALYLCASSLIHSNTEAFFGQGTRLTVV.

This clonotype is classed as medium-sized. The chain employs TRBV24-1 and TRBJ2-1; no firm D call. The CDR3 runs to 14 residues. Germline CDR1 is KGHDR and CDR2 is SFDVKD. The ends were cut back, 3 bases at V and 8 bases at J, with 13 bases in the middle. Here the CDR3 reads CATSDTGVRDEQFF. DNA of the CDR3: TGTGCCACCAGTGATACGGGCGTTAGGGATGAGCAGTTCTTC.

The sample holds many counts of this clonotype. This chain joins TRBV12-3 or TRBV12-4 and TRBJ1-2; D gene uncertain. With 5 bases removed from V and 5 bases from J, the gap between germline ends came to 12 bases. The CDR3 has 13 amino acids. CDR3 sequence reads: CASSPQGSYGYTF. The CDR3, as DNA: TGTGCCAGCAGTCCTCAAGGCAGTTATGGCTACACCTTC.

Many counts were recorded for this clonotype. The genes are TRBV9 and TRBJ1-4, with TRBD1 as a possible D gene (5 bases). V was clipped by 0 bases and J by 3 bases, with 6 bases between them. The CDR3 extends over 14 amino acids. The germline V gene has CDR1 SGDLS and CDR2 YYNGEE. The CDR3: CASSVAGANEKLFF. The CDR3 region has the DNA TGTGCCAGCAGCGTAGCGGGGGCTAATGAAAAACTGTTTTTT.

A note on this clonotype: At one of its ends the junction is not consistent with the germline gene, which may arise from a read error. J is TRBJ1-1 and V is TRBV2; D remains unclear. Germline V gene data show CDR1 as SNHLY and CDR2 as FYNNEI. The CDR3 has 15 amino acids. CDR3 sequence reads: CACSEAQARRTEAFF. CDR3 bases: TGTGCCTGCAGTGAAGCGCAGGCCAGACGCACTGAAGCTTTCTTT.

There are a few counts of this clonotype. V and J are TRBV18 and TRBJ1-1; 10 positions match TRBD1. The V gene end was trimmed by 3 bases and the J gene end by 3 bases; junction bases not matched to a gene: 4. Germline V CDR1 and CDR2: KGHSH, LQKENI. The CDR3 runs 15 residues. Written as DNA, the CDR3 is TGTGCCAGCTCACCCGAAGACAGGGGGCACACTGAAGCTTTCTTT. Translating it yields CASSPEDRGHTEAFF.

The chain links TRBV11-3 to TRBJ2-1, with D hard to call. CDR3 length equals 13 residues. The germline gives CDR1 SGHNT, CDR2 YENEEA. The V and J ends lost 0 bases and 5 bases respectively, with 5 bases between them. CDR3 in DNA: TGTGCCAGCAGCTTAGACGGACACAATGAGCAGTTCTTC. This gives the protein CASSLDGHNEQFF.

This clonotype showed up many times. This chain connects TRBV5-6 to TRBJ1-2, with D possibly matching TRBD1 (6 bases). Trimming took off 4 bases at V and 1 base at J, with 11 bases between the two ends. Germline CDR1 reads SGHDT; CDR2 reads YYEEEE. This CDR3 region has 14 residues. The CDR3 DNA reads TGTGCCAGCAGCACCGGACAGCTTAACTATGGCTACACCTTC. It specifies CASSTGQLNYGYTF. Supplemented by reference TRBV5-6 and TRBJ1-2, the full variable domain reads DAGVTQSPTHLIKTRGQQVTLRCSPKSGHDTVSWYQQALGQGPQFIFQYYEEEERQRGNFPDRFSGHQFPNYSSELNVNALLLGDSALYLCASSTGQLNYGYTFGSGTRLTVV.

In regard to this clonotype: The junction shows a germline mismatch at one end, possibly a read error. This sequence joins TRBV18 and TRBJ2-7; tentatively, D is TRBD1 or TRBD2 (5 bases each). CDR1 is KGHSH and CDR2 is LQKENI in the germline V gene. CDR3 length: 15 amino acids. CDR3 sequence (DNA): TGTGCCACCTCAGACCGGGACCTATACACCTACGAGCAGTACTTC. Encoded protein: CATSDRDLYTYEQYF.

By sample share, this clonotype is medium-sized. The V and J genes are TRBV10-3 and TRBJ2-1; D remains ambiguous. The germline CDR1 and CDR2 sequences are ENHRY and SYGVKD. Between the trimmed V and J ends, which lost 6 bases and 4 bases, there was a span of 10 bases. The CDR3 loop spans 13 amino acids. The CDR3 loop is CAISEVGYNEQFF. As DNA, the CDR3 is TGTGCCATCAGCGAAGTAGGGTACAATGAGCAGTTCTTC.

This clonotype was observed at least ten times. The CDR3 region is CASSREAGEDEQFF. CDR3 in DNA: TGCGCCAGCAGTCGGGAGGCCGGGGAGGATGAGCAGTTCTTC. The chain carries TRBV5-1 and TRBJ2-1, with 7 nucleotides matching TRBD2. Germline-derived CDR1 and CDR2 are SGHRS and YFSETQ. The length of the CDR3 is 14 residues. V dropped 5 bases and J dropped 8; count of bases not matched to a gene: 10. Full variable domain (rest looked up from reference TRBV5-1 and TRBJ2-1): KAGVTQTPRYLIKTRGQQVTLSCSPISGHRSVSWYQQTPGQGLQFLFEYFSETQRNKGNFPGRFSGRQFSNSRSEMNVSTLELGDSALYLCASSREAGEDEQFFGPGTRLTVL.

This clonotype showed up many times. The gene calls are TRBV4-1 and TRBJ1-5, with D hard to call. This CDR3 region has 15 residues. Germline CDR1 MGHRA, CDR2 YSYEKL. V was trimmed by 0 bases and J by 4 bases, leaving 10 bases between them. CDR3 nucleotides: TGCGCCAGCAGCCAAGATGAGCAGAGGAATCAGCCCCAGCATTTT. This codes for CASSQDEQRNQPQHF.

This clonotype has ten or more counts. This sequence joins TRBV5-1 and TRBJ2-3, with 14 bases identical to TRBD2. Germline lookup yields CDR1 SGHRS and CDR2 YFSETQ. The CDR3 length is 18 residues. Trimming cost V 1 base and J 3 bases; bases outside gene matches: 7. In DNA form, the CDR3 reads TGCGCCAGCAGCTTGTCTGGGACTAGCGGGAGAGGGACAGATACGCAGTATTTT. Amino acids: CASSLSGTSGRGTDTQYF.

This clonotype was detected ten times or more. CDR3 protein: CSARNSLRGIDYGYTF. The CDR3 bases are TGCAGTGCTAGGAACAGTCTAAGGGGGATCGACTATGGCTACACCTTC. The rearrangement joins TRBV20-1 to TRBJ1-2, with a possible D match to TRBD1 (6 bases). Deletions cut 3 bases from V and 3 bases from J, with 20 bases between. The germline gives CDR1 DFQATT, CDR2 SNEGSKA (reference sequence). The CDR3 sequence is 16 residues long.

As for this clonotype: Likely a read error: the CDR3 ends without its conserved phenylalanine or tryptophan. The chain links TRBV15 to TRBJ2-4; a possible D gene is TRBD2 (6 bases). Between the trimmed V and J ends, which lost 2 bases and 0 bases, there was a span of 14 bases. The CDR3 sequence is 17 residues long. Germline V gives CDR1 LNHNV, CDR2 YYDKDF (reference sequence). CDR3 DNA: TGTGCCACCAGCAGAAGCGGACAAGCGGGAGCCAAAAACATTCAGTACCTC. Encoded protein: CATSRSGQAGAKNIQYL.

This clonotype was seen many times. CDR3 sequence (DNA): TGCGCCAGCAGCCATTCCAAGCGGGAGTTAGCCAATGAGCAGTTCTTC. It encodes CASSHSKRELANEQFF. V usage is TRBV4-1 and J usage is TRBJ2-1, with 8 bases lining up with TRBD2. Germline-derived CDR1 and CDR2 are MGHRA and YSYEKL. With V trimmed by 3 bases and J by 6 bases, 10 bases remained unmatched. The CDR3 runs to 16 residues.

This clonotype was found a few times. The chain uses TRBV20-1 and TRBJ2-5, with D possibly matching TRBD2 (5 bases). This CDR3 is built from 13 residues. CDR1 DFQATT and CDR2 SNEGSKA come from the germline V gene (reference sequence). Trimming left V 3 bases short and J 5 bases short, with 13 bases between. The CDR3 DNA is TGCAGTGCTAGGGGGAGCGAGGTGGAGACCCAGTACTTC. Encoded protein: CSARGSEVETQYF.

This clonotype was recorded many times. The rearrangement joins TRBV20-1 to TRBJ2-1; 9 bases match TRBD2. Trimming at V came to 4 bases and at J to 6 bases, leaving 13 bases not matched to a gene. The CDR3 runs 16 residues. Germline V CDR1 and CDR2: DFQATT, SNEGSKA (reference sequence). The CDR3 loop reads CSANPNLAGVRNEQFF. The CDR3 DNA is TGCAGTGCTAACCCCAACTTAGCGGGAGTGCGCAATGAGCAGTTCTTC.

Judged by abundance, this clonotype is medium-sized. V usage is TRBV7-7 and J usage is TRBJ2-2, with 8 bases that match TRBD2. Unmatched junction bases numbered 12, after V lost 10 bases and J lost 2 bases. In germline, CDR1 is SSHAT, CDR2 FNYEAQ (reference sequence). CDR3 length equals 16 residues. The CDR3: CAIRTWAGGNTGELFF. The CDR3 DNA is TGTGCCATCAGAACTTGGGCGGGAGGCAACACCGGGGAGCTGTTTTTT. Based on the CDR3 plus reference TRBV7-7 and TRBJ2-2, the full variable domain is GAGVSQSPRYKVTKRGQDVTLRCDPISSHATLYWYQQALGQGPEFLTYFNYEAQPDKSGLPSDRFSAERPEGSISTLTIQRTEQRDSAMYRCAIRTWAGGNTGELFFGEGSRLTVL.